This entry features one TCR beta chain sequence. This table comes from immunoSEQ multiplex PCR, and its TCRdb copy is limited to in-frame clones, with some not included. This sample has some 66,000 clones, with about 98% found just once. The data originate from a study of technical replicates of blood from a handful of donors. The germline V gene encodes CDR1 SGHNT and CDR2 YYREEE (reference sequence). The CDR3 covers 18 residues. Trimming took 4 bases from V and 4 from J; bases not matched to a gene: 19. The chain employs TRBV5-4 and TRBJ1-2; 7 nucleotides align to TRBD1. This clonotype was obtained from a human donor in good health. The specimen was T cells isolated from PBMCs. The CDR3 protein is CASSEGTAVEQWGYGYTF. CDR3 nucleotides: TGTGCCAGCAGCGAGGGGACAGCTGTGGAACAGTGGGGCTATGGCTACACCTTC.